This T cell receptor beta chain emerged from a study of beta chain features in type 1 diabetes. A remark on this clone: No antigen is known for it.

Trimming cost V 9 bases and J 5 bases; bases outside gene matches: 4. Germline assignment: CDR1 SGHTS and CDR2 YDEGEE. The CDR3 contains 12 residues. Broader study findings: Patients with Type 1 diabetes showed moderately but significantly shorter TCRB CDR3s in all four CD4+ subsets. PCR might pick shorter templates more often, in the same way for patients and controls.

Reverse transcription of all isolated RNA meant that expressed TCRB transcripts were sequenced. Clones were read by immunoSEQ multiplex PCR, and TCRdb kept only the in-frame ones, dropping some. Seen here are 600,000 to 700,000 clones, around 12% observed once, and the top ten hold over 0.1%. The rearrangement links TRBV5-8 to TRBJ2-5; 10 bases are shared with TRBD1. The source is a young man with type 1 diabetes. The sequencing input was naive CD4+ T cells from blood. The DNA for the CDR3 is TGTGCCACCAAGGGACAGGGGGAGACCCAGTACTTC. Amino acids: CATKGQGETQYF. The variable domain in full, completed from reference TRBV5-8 and TRBJ2-5, reads EAGVTQSPTHLIKTRGQQATLRCSPISGHTSVYWYQQALGLGLQFLLWYDEGEERNRGNFPPRFSGRQFPNYSSELNVNALELEDSALYLCATKGQGETQYFGPGTRLLVL.